Listed here are 8 T cell receptor beta chains from one sample, sequenced in a study of OX40 agonist ivuxolimab in advanced cancers. TCRdb's copy holds only in-frame clones and misses some; the assay was immunoSEQ multiplex PCR. The table lists about 50,000 clones, around nine tenths of them singletons. Source: CD4+ or CD8+ T cells sorted from blood, taken in a trial of the OX40 agonist ivuxolimab. These receptors were collected from an adult with an advanced solid tumor such as melanoma, head and neck, liver or kidney cancer.

The CDR3 here is CASSFVGTEAFF. The CDR3 DNA follows: TGTGCCAGCAGCTTTGTGGGCACTGAAGCTTTCTTT. J is TRBJ1-1 and V is TRBV5-6; D call uncertain. V was pared by 2 bases and J by 4 bases, with 6 bases between. The CDR3 loop spans 12 amino acids. Germline V CDR1 and CDR2: SGHDT, YYEEEE. The whole variable domain, filled in from reference TRBV5-6 and TRBJ1-1, reads DAGVTQSPTHLIKTRGQQVTLRCSPKSGHDTVSWYQQALGQGPQFIFQYYEEEERQRGNFPDRFSGHQFPNYSSELNVNALLLGDSALYLCASSFVGTEAFFGQGTRLTVV.

The V call is TRBV5-6, the J call TRBJ2-2; perhaps TRBD2 as D (6 bases). The V gene lost 3 bases and the J gene lost 6 bases, with 9 bases spanning the gap. The germline CDR1 and CDR2 sequences are SGHDT and YYEEEE. This CDR3 comprises 13 residues. CDR3 in DNA: TGTGCCAGCAGCTGGGGGGTTGCCGGGGAGCTGTTTTTT. It codes for CASSWGVAGELFF.

The chain has TRBV27 and TRBJ2-3; maybe TRBD1 (5 bases). Germline V gives CDR1 MNHEY, CDR2 SMNVEV (reference sequence). V lost 6 bases and J lost 2, with 12 bases in between. The CDR3 is made up of 14 amino acids. CDR3 loop: CASREQEITDTQYF. In DNA form, the CDR3 reads TGTGCCAGCAGGGAACAGGAAATCACAGATACGCAGTATTTT.

The CDR3 sequence is CASSPAGQSSYEQYF. CDR3 in DNA: TGTGCCAGCAGCCCAGCCGGACAGTCCTCCTACGAGCAGTACTTC. The J gene is TRBJ2-7, the V gene TRBV5-4; a weak D match, TRBD1 (6 bases). V lost 4 bases and J lost 0, with 14 bases in between. CDR3 length equals 15 residues. Germline V gene lookup returns CDR1 SGHNT and CDR2 YYREEE (reference sequence).

This clone was detected only once. J is TRBJ2-2 and V is TRBV7-9; no reliable D call. The V end was cut by 3 bases, the J end by 6 bases, with 11 bases between. The germline V gene encodes CDR1 SEHNR and CDR2 FQNEAQ (reference sequence). The CDR3 extends over 14 amino acids. CDR3 loop: CASSFSLLAGELFF. DNA of the CDR3: TGTGCCAGCAGCTTTAGTTTACTCGCCGGGGAGCTGTTTTTT.

The chain couples TRBV2 to TRBJ2-1; D unresolved. The CDR3 is 14 amino acids. V was pared by 3 bases and J by 0 bases, with 6 bases between. The germline gives CDR1 SNHLY, CDR2 FYNNEI. The chain's CDR3 is CASSEVSSYNEQFF. CDR3 bases: TGTGCCAGCAGTGAGGTGAGCTCCTACAATGAGCAGTTCTTC.

The CDR3 sequence: CASSPMRTGGTEAFF. Here the CDR3 DNA reads TGTGCCAGTAGTCCGATGCGGACAGGGGGCACTGAAGCTTTCTTT. V gene TRBV19 combines with J gene TRBJ1-1, with 10 positions matching TRBD1. The V gene end was trimmed by 5 bases and the J gene end by 4 bases; junction bases not matched to a gene: 7. The length of the CDR3 is 15 residues. Germline V gene sequence: CDR1 LNHDA, CDR2 SQIVND (reference sequence).

V gene TRBV11-1 combines with J gene TRBJ1-2; D gene uncertain. V shed 5 bases and J shed 3 bases, with 19 bases lying between them. The CDR3 is 16 amino acids. The germline gives CDR1 SGHAT, CDR2 FQDESV (reference sequence). CDR3 in amino acids: CASSPSSRLIDYGYTF. CDR3 DNA sequence: TGTGCCAGCAGCCCATCCTCCAGACTGATCGACTATGGCTACACCTTC.